The sequence of this TCR beta chain was determined in a study of blood T cells in healthy people across ages. In germline, CDR1 is SEHNR, CDR2 FQNEAQ (reference sequence). The CDR3 sequence is 14 residues long. PCR was performed a second time for about 7 to 12 cycles using a sample-barcoded 5' primer and a J-beta primer mix. TCRdb ran MiXCR on the 5' RACE reads and lists one entry per CDR3 protein. The repertoire holds about 800,000 distinct CDR3 sequences, about three fifths seen once, with roughly 20% in the top ten. The V call is TRBV7-9, the J call TRBJ2-7; TRBD1 aligns across 7 bases. The closer fit of TRBJ2-5 to the DNA end suggests the J call may be wrong. This TCR was sampled from a man younger than 45 in good health. Sequenced material: blood. CDR3 bases: TGTGCCAGCGGCCCACAGGGGCTCGGGGAGACCCAGTACTTC. This codes for CASGPQGLGETQYF.